The rows below give T cell receptor beta chains drawn from one sample of a study of blood T cell repertoires in COVID-19. Sequencing used immunoSEQ multiplex PCR; TCRdb keeps in-frame clones, though not all of them. The repertoire holds approximately 21,000 clones, with roughly nine tenths as singletons. Sequenced material: peripheral blood. These receptors came from a human donor with active COVID-19. The donor label of this sample is uncertain. Each CDR3 is given with its conserved first and last residue. Each record gives: V gene, D gene, J gene, clone size, CDR3 DNA, CDR3 protein. A D gene is named only where the DNA matches it firmly. Clone size, where shown, is once, few, many, or a class for clones that have expanded.

v_gene: TRBV2
d_gene: .
j_gene: TRBJ2-1
abundance: .
CDR3nt: TGTGCCAGCAGATCGGGAGAGGCGGAGAATGAGCAGTTCTTC
CDR3aa: CASRSGEAENEQFF

v_gene: TRBV3-1/TRBV3-2
d_gene: TRBD2
j_gene: TRBJ2-1
abundance: .
CDR3nt: TGTGCCAGCAGCCACGTAACTAGCGGTAGCTCCTACAATGAGCAGTTCTTC
CDR3aa: CASSHVTSGSSYNEQFF

v_gene: TRBV7-2
d_gene: TRBD2
j_gene: TRBJ2-5
abundance: .
CDR3nt: TGTGCCAGCAGCTTAGACTCGACTAGCGGGAGCCAATACTTC
CDR3aa: CASSLDSTSGSQYF

v_gene: TRBV6-1
d_gene: .
j_gene: TRBJ2-3
abundance: .
CDR3nt: TGTGCCAGCAGTGAGGCCCCGGTCGTGGCGGCGACGATTGATACGCAGTATTTT
CDR3aa: CASSEAPVVAATIDTQYF

v_gene: TRBV28
d_gene: TRBD2
j_gene: TRBJ2-7
abundance: once
CDR3nt: TGTGCCAGCCCCAGACTAGCGGAGTTGGAGCAGTACTTC
CDR3aa: CASPRLAELEQYF

v_gene: TRBV7-8
d_gene: TRBD1
j_gene: TRBJ2-1
abundance: .
CDR3nt: TGTGCCAGCAGCCCCGGCAGGGGGAATAACAATGAGCAGTTCTTC
CDR3aa: CASSPGRGNNNEQFF

v_gene: TRBV7-8
d_gene: TRBD2
j_gene: TRBJ2-5
abundance: .
CDR3nt: TGTGCCAGCAGCTGGACTAGCCTGCCCCAAGAGACCCAGTACTTC
CDR3aa: CASSWTSLPQETQYF

v_gene: TRBV7-2
d_gene: .
j_gene: TRBJ2-7
abundance: .
CDR3nt: TGTGCCAGCAGCCAAATGACAGGAGGCTACGAGCAGTACTTC
CDR3aa: CASSQMTGGYEQYF

v_gene: TRBV20-1
d_gene: .
j_gene: TRBJ2-4
abundance: .
CDR3nt: TGCAGTGCTGAGGACTTTTCCATTCAGTACTTC
CDR3aa: CSAEDFSIQYF

v_gene: TRBV5-1
d_gene: .
j_gene: TRBJ2-7
abundance: .
CDR3nt: TGCGCCAGCAGCGCGACAGGTTACGAGCAGTACTTC
CDR3aa: CASSATGYEQYF

v_gene: TRBV7-8
d_gene: .
j_gene: TRBJ2-7
abundance: .
CDR3nt: TGTGCCAGCAGCTCGCTCGGCGGACAGACAGTCTCCTACGAGCAGTACTTC
CDR3aa: CASSSLGGQTVSYEQYF

v_gene: TRBV28
d_gene: .
j_gene: TRBJ1-2
abundance: .
CDR3nt: TGTGCCAGCAGAATTGGACAGACCTATGGCTACACCTTC
CDR3aa: CASRIGQTYGYTF

v_gene: TRBV4-2
d_gene: .
j_gene: TRBJ1-2
abundance: .
CDR3nt: TGTGCCAGCAGCCAAGGGCAGGCAGGCTATGGCTACACCTTC
CDR3aa: CASSQGQAGYGYTF

v_gene: TRBV19
d_gene: .
j_gene: TRBJ1-1
abundance: .
CDR3nt: TGTGCCAGTAGTATAGTCGGGGGGTGGGGCACTGAAGCTTTCTTT
CDR3aa: CASSIVGGWGTEAFF

v_gene: TRBV7-2
d_gene: TRBD2
j_gene: TRBJ2-3
abundance: .
CDR3nt: TGTGCCAGCAGCCGTGGACTAGCGGCAGATACGCAGTATTTT
CDR3aa: CASSRGLAADTQYF

v_gene: TRBV9
d_gene: .
j_gene: TRBJ1-1
abundance: .
CDR3nt: TGTGCCAGCAGCTCAGGGGTTCGCAACACTGAAGCTTTCTTT
CDR3aa: CASSSGVRNTEAFF

v_gene: TRBV28
d_gene: .
j_gene: TRBJ1-4
abundance: .
CDR3nt: TGTGCCAGCAGTTCTACAGGGTCGAATGAAAAACTGTTTTTT
CDR3aa: CASSSTGSNEKLFF

v_gene: TRBV5-6
d_gene: TRBD2
j_gene: TRBJ2-3
abundance: .
CDR3nt: TGTGCCGGCAGCTTTTTCGGGACTAGCGAATTCCCAGATACGCAGTATTTT
CDR3aa: CAGSFFGTSEFPDTQYF

v_gene: TRBV7-9
d_gene: TRBD2
j_gene: TRBJ2-7
abundance: .
CDR3nt: TGTGCCAGCAGCGATCCGGGACTAGCGTTTTCCGAGCAGTACTTC
CDR3aa: CASSDPGLAFSEQYF

v_gene: TRBV28
d_gene: .
j_gene: TRBJ1-2
abundance: .
CDR3nt: TGTGCCAGCAGTGCTTATGGGCGGGGGGTCGCCCCCTATGGCTACACCTTC
CDR3aa: CASSAYGRGVAPYGYTF

v_gene: TRBV24-1
d_gene: TRBD2
j_gene: TRBJ2-3
abundance: .
CDR3nt: TGTGCCAGTAGCGGGAGTGGGGGGGCAAACACAGATACGCAGTATTTT
CDR3aa: CASSGSGGANTDTQYF

v_gene: TRBV24-1
d_gene: TRBD1
j_gene: TRBJ2-5
abundance: .
CDR3nt: TGTGCCACCAGTGATTTTTCCGATTCTACAGGGGTCGGGGAGACCCAGTACTTC
CDR3aa: CATSDFSDSTGVGETQYF

v_gene: TRBV28
d_gene: TRBD2
j_gene: TRBJ2-1
abundance: .
CDR3nt: TGTGCCAGCAAGGCGGGAGTTTATGAGCAGTTCTTC
CDR3aa: CASKAGVYEQFF

v_gene: TRBV6-5
d_gene: TRBD2
j_gene: TRBJ2-7
abundance: .
CDR3nt: TGTGCCAGCAGTTCAGGACTAGCGGGAGCCTACGAGCAGTACTTC
CDR3aa: CASSSGLAGAYEQYF

v_gene: TRBV28
d_gene: TRBD2
j_gene: TRBJ2-5
abundance: .
CDR3nt: TGTGCCAGCAGTATACTAGCGGGAGCAGAGACCCAGTACTTC
CDR3aa: CASSILAGAETQYF

v_gene: TRBV29-1
d_gene: TRBD2
j_gene: TRBJ2-1
abundance: .
CDR3nt: TGCAGCGTTGAAGCTAGCGGGAGGAATGAGCAGTTCTTC
CDR3aa: CSVEASGRNEQFF

v_gene: TRBV6-6
d_gene: TRBD1
j_gene: TRBJ2-7
abundance: .
CDR3nt: TGTGCCAGCAGTTCGACAGGGGGCGAGCAGTACTTC
CDR3aa: CASSSTGGEQYF

v_gene: TRBV25-1
d_gene: .
j_gene: TRBJ2-2
abundance: .
CDR3nt: TGTGCCAGCAGCCCCTCAGGACTTACCGGGGAGCTGTTTTTT
CDR3aa: CASSPSGLTGELFF

v_gene: TRBV11-2
d_gene: .
j_gene: TRBJ2-5
abundance: .
CDR3nt: TGTGCCAGCAGCTTAAGCGCCCGGGACATCAACCAAGAGACCCAGTACTTC
CDR3aa: CASSLSARDINQETQYF

v_gene: TRBV27
d_gene: TRBD1
j_gene: TRBJ1-1
abundance: .
CDR3nt: TGTGCCAGCAGTTTAAGGGGGACAGGGGGCACTGAAGCTTTCTTT
CDR3aa: CASSLRGTGGTEAFF

v_gene: TRBV28
d_gene: TRBD1
j_gene: TRBJ2-7
abundance: .
CDR3nt: TGTGCCAGCAGTTTATGGGGGACAGAACCCTACGAGCAGTACTTC
CDR3aa: CASSLWGTEPYEQYF

v_gene: TRBV3-1/TRBV3-2
d_gene: TRBD1
j_gene: TRBJ1-1
abundance: once
CDR3nt: TGTGCCAGCAGCCGAACAGGGGGAACTGAAGCTTTCTTT
CDR3aa: CASSRTGGTEAFF

v_gene: TRBV7-9
d_gene: TRBD1
j_gene: TRBJ2-7
abundance: once
CDR3nt: TGTGCCAGCAGCGTAGGGACAGGGGGGAATACGAAGCAGTACTTC
CDR3aa: CASSVGTGGNTKQYF

v_gene: TRBV12-3/TRBV12-4
d_gene: .
j_gene: TRBJ1-1
abundance: .
CDR3nt: TGTGCCAGCAGTTTTCGAGGGAACACTGAAGCTTTCTTT
CDR3aa: CASSFRGNTEAFF

v_gene: TRBV5-1
d_gene: TRBD2
j_gene: TRBJ2-7
abundance: .
CDR3nt: TGCGCCAGCAGCTCCGGACTAGCGGGCGAGCAGTACTTC
CDR3aa: CASSSGLAGEQYF

v_gene: TRBV28
d_gene: TRBD1
j_gene: TRBJ1-1
abundance: once
CDR3nt: TGTGCCAGCAGTTTAGGACAGGGGTGGACTGAAGCTTTCTTT
CDR3aa: CASSLGQGWTEAFF

v_gene: TRBV6-4
d_gene: .
j_gene: TRBJ2-2
abundance: once
CDR3nt: TGTGCCAGCAGTGACTCTAACACCTGGCCCGGGGAGCTGTTTTTT
CDR3aa: CASSDSNTWPGELFF

v_gene: TRBV5-1
d_gene: TRBD1
j_gene: TRBJ2-7
abundance: .
CDR3nt: TGCGCCAGCAGCTGGTCAGGGACAGGGGGGATGAACGAGCAGTACTTC
CDR3aa: CASSWSGTGGMNEQYF

v_gene: TRBV4-1
d_gene: .
j_gene: TRBJ2-7
abundance: .
CDR3nt: TGCGCCAGCAGCCAAGGCCAGAACTACGAGCAGTACTTC
CDR3aa: CASSQGQNYEQYF

v_gene: TRBV7-2
d_gene: TRBD2
j_gene: TRBJ2-7
abundance: .
CDR3nt: TGTGCCAGCAGCTTAGATAGCGGGAGGGCCAACGAGCAGTACTTC
CDR3aa: CASSLDSGRANEQYF

v_gene: TRBV3-1/TRBV3-2
d_gene: TRBD1
j_gene: TRBJ2-5
abundance: .
CDR3nt: TGTGCCAGCAGCCCATGGGGTCAGGGGGACGGAGAGACCCAGTACTTC
CDR3aa: CASSPWGQGDGETQYF

v_gene: TRBV3-1/TRBV3-2
d_gene: TRBD2
j_gene: TRBJ2-7
abundance: .
CDR3nt: TGTGCCAGCAGCCGTAGCGGGAGAACCTACGAGCAGTACTTC
CDR3aa: CASSRSGRTYEQYF